This is a list of T cell receptor beta chains from one sample in a study of T cell clones after liver transplantation. Method: immunoSEQ multiplex PCR; TCRdb's copy keeps in-frame clones and lacks some. The table records 31,000 or so clones, over 85% of them present only once. This specimen consisted of CD8+ T cells from blood, obtained 12 months after liver transplant. These receptors originate from a human patient who received a liver transplant. Some T cells may be provided by the graft donor. Both conserved end residues are part of each CDR3. D genes are given only for firm matches. Where a row states a size, it is once, few, many or the class of an expanded clone; other rows omit it.

d_gene: TRBD2
len: 15
abundance: NA
v_gene: TRBV7-6
j_gene: TRBJ2-2
CDR3nt: TGTGCCAGCAGCTTAATAGCGGGAGGCACCGGGGAGCTGTTTTTT
CDR3aa: CASSLIAGGTGELFF

d_gene: NA
len: 11
abundance: NA
v_gene: TRBV2
j_gene: TRBJ2-1
CDR3nt: TGTGCCACCTTGGGAGACAATGAGCAGTTCTTC
CDR3aa: CATLGDNEQFF

d_gene: TRBD1
len: 14
abundance: NA
v_gene: TRBV19
j_gene: TRBJ2-7
CDR3nt: TGTGCCAGTAGTACCCGGACAGGGCCCTACGAGCAGTACTTC
CDR3aa: CASSTRTGPYEQYF

d_gene: TRBD1
len: 13
abundance: NA
v_gene: TRBV5-6
j_gene: TRBJ1-2
CDR3nt: TGTGCCAGCAGCCGGACAGGAAACTATGGCTACACCTTC
CDR3aa: CASSRTGNYGYTF

d_gene: TRBD2
len: 12
abundance: NA
v_gene: TRBV2
j_gene: TRBJ2-5
CDR3nt: TGTGCCAGCAGTGAGGGAGGGGAGACCCAGTACTTC
CDR3aa: CASSEGGETQYF

d_gene: NA
len: 11
abundance: once
v_gene: TRBV27
j_gene: TRBJ2-3
CDR3nt: TGTGCCAGCACTATGGGGGTTACGCAGTATTTT
CDR3aa: CASTMGVTQYF

d_gene: TRBD1
len: 15
abundance: NA
v_gene: TRBV27
j_gene: TRBJ1-5
CDR3nt: TGTGCCAGCAGAGGACAGGGTTATAGCAATCAGCCCCAGCATTTT
CDR3aa: CASRGQGYSNQPQHF

d_gene: NA
len: 14
abundance: once
v_gene: TRBV7-9
j_gene: TRBJ2-1
CDR3nt: TGTGCCAGCAGCTTGGGTGGGAGCTACAATGAGCAGTTCTTC
CDR3aa: CASSLGGSYNEQFF

d_gene: TRBD1
len: 15
abundance: NA
v_gene: TRBV7-9
j_gene: TRBJ2-3
CDR3nt: TGTGCCAGCAGCCCGGGACAGCCTAGCACAGATACGCAGTATTTT
CDR3aa: CASSPGQPSTDTQYF

d_gene: NA
len: 17
abundance: NA
v_gene: TRBV5-1
j_gene: TRBJ2-6
CDR3nt: TGCGCCAGCAGCTTGATGGACAGCGTCTCTGGGGCCAACGTCCTGACTTTC
CDR3aa: CASSLMDSVSGANVLTF

d_gene: TRBD1
len: 13
abundance: NA
v_gene: TRBV28
j_gene: TRBJ2-7
CDR3nt: TGTGCCAGCAGCATCCGGCAGGGGGCCGAGCAGTACTTC
CDR3aa: CASSIRQGAEQYF

d_gene: TRBD1
len: 12
abundance: NA
v_gene: TRBV29-1
j_gene: TRBJ2-1
CDR3nt: TGCAGCGTTACCCCCAGGGGGCATGAGCAGTTCTTC
CDR3aa: CSVTPRGHEQFF

d_gene: TRBD1
len: 15
abundance: NA
v_gene: TRBV5-1
j_gene: TRBJ1-1
CDR3nt: TGCGCCAGCAGCTTGGTCGACAGGGAGAACACTGAAGCTTTCTTT
CDR3aa: CASSLVDRENTEAFF

d_gene: NA
len: 14
abundance: once
v_gene: TRBV30
j_gene: TRBJ1-2
CDR3nt: TGTGCCTGGACTCCCTCAGGGCAGTACTATGGCTACACCTTC
CDR3aa: CAWTPSGQYYGYTF

d_gene: NA
len: 12
abundance: once
v_gene: TRBV7-8
j_gene: TRBJ1-5
CDR3nt: TGTGCCAGCAGCCTAGGGGATCAGCCCCAGCATTTT
CDR3aa: CASSLGDQPQHF

d_gene: TRBD1
len: 16
abundance: NA
v_gene: TRBV28
j_gene: TRBJ1-5
CDR3nt: TGTGCCAGCAGTTCCTATAGGGACAGGAAGAATCAGCCCCAGCATTTT
CDR3aa: CASSSYRDRKNQPQHF

d_gene: NA
len: 15
abundance: medium-sized
v_gene: TRBV5-5
j_gene: TRBJ2-1
CDR3nt: TGTGCCAGCAGCTTGGACTCTGCGCCCTACAATGAGCAGTTCTTC
CDR3aa: CASSLDSAPYNEQFF

d_gene: NA
len: 14
abundance: NA
v_gene: TRBV18
j_gene: TRBJ2-4
CDR3nt: TGTGCCAGCTCGCATTTCGATGCCAAAAACATTCAGTACTTC
CDR3aa: CASSHFDAKNIQYF

d_gene: TRBD2
len: 15
abundance: NA
v_gene: TRBV27
j_gene: TRBJ2-1
CDR3nt: TGTGCCAGCACTCTTAGCGGGGAATTTTACAATGAGCAGTTCTTC
CDR3aa: CASTLSGEFYNEQFF

d_gene: NA
len: 13
abundance: few
v_gene: TRBV5-4
j_gene: TRBJ2-5
CDR3nt: TGTGCCAGCAGCGAAGACATGGTAGAGACCCAGTACTTC
CDR3aa: CASSEDMVETQYF

d_gene: NA
len: 11
abundance: NA
v_gene: TRBV20-1
j_gene: TRBJ2-2
CDR3nt: TGCAGTGCTAAGGGCACCGGGGAGCTGTTTTTT
CDR3aa: CSAKGTGELFF

d_gene: NA
len: 11
abundance: NA
v_gene: TRBV25-1
j_gene: TRBJ2-7
CDR3nt: TGTGCCAGCAGTCTGACCTACGAGCAGTACTTC
CDR3aa: CASSLTYEQYF

d_gene: NA
len: 12
abundance: NA
v_gene: TRBV2
j_gene: TRBJ2-7
CDR3nt: TGTGCCAGCAGTGAACCCAACTACGAGCAGTACTTC
CDR3aa: CASSEPNYEQYF

d_gene: NA
len: 13
abundance: NA
v_gene: TRBV6-5
j_gene: TRBJ2-7
CDR3nt: TGTGCCAGCAGTTACTCGCCCCTTAGTGAGCAGTACTTC
CDR3aa: CASSYSPLSEQYF

d_gene: NA
len: 11
abundance: NA
v_gene: TRBV2
j_gene: TRBJ2-7
CDR3nt: TGTGCCAGCAGTTCCCTGTACGAGCAGTACTTC
CDR3aa: CASSSLYEQYF

d_gene: NA
len: 12
abundance: NA
v_gene: TRBV29-1
j_gene: TRBJ2-1
CDR3nt: TGCAGCGTTGAAGGGGACTCGGCTGAGCAGTTCTTC
CDR3aa: CSVEGDSAEQFF

d_gene: TRBD2
len: 18
abundance: NA
v_gene: TRBV7-3
j_gene: TRBJ2-3
CDR3nt: TGTGCCAGCAGCCGGCGGCTCAGGGGTAGCGGGAGGGAAGATACGCAGTATTTT
CDR3aa: CASSRRLRGSGREDTQYF

d_gene: TRBD1
len: 15
abundance: NA
v_gene: TRBV10-2
j_gene: TRBJ2-7
CDR3nt: TGCGCCAGCAGTGAGGGGACAGGGCTGTCCTACGAGCAGTACTTC
CDR3aa: CASSEGTGLSYEQYF

d_gene: NA
len: 16
abundance: NA
v_gene: TRBV5-4
j_gene: TRBJ2-7
CDR3nt: TGTGCCAGCAGCTTGGCCGGGGCGTTGAGCTCCTACGAGCAGTACTTC
CDR3aa: CASSLAGALSSYEQYF

d_gene: NA
len: 14
abundance: NA
v_gene: TRBV25-1
j_gene: TRBJ2-5
CDR3nt: TGTGCCAGCAGTATTCCGGGACCCCGAGAGACCCAGTACTTC
CDR3aa: CASSIPGPRETQYF

d_gene: NA
len: 17
abundance: few
v_gene: TRBV7-9
j_gene: TRBJ1-6
CDR3nt: TGTGCCAGCAGCTCCCACGATCGGGCAGGAGCGGGATCACCCCTCCACTTT
CDR3aa: CASSSHDRAGAGSPLHF

d_gene: NA
len: 15
abundance: NA
v_gene: TRBV4-3
j_gene: TRBJ2-3
CDR3nt: TGCGCCAGCAGCCAAGTCCCGGCTAGCACAGATACGCAGTATTTT
CDR3aa: CASSQVPASTDTQYF